The following is a T cell receptor beta chain sequence with its context. Per the original methods: For nucleated cells, counts were estimated from reference gene primer amplification. Only in-frame clones appear in the TCRdb table, and some are missing; sequencing was by immunoSEQ multiplex PCR. The V and J calls and clone size were taken over from that table, and D and trimming were inferred from the DNA. The sample lists roughly 200,000 clones; approximately 85% were seen once. The data originate from a study of blood T cell repertoires in COVID-19. As for the study in general: The samples span acute and convalescent COVID-19 from the United States, Italy and Spain.

The CDR3 is 15 amino acids. Looked up from germline, CDR1 is LNHDA and CDR2 is SQIVND (reference sequence). Unmatched junction bases numbered 4, after V lost 1 base and J lost 6 bases. Specimen: PBMCs or T cells enriched from blood (not recorded which). This receptor was obtained from a man aged 40-49 years who had recovered from COVID-19. This chain links TRBV19 with TRBJ2-2; 8 bases are a match to TRBD2. The CDR3 nucleotides are TGTGCCAGTAGTATAGCCGGGACTAGGGCCGGGGAGCTGTTTTTT. Translating gives CASSIAGTRAGELFF.